The sample holds many counts of the clone carrying this T cell receptor (beta chain). This CDR3 has 11 residues. The germline V gene encodes CDR1 SNHLY and CDR2 FYNNEI. The study excluded patients with other autoimmune diseases, uncontrolled infections, pregnancy or lactation. Diagnoses were established from clinical symptoms, serum thyroxine, TRAb, thyroid ultrasound and orbital computed tomography. This specimen comes from a study of Graves' ophthalmopathy and Graves' hyperthyroidism. For the study at large: Calling hyperthyroidism stable required that no ophthalmopathy show up within 18 months of follow-up.

As the template, RNA transcripts were used to amplify TCR beta CDR3 regions. Second-round multiplex PCR came after a first-round RT-PCR that employed HTBI primers. TCRdb recomputed calls from the multiplex PCR reads with MiXCR, one row per CDR3 protein. The sample lists over a million distinct CDR3 sequences, about 35% occurring once. The chain is built from TRBV2 and TRBJ2-7, with D possibly TRBD1 on 6 matching bases. This TCR was recovered from an adult man with Graves' hyperthyroidism. Sequenced input: peripheral blood or thyroid tissue (not recorded which). CDR3 sequence reads: CASSLQGFSPV. The CDR3 DNA sequence: TGTGCCAGCAGCCTACAGGGATTTAGCCCAGTC.